The 8 T cell receptor beta chains given below trace back to one sample, sequenced in a study of CD8+CD57+ T cells in acquired aplastic anemia. Profiling of TCR beta VDJ combinations and CDR3 sequences used genomic DNA as template. In TCRdb, the reads were re-called with MiXCR into one record per CDR3 protein. The sample includes around 170,000 distinct CDR3 sequences, about half seen only once; the top ten take 3.2%. The sequenced patients had an expansion of CD8+CD57+ cells seen by flow cytometry. Sequencing input: sorted CD4+, CD8+, or CD8+CD57+ T cells (not recorded which) from PBMCs. The source is a human donor with aplastic anemia.

This clonotype occurred many times. The gene calls are TRBV7-2 and TRBJ2-1, with D perhaps matching TRBD1 or TRBD2 (5 bases each). V was trimmed by 1 base and J by 13 bases, leaving 11 bases between them. The germline V gene encodes CDR1 SGHTA and CDR2 FQGNSA. The CDR3 contains 12 residues. CDR3 residues: CASSLGRGPQFF. CDR3 bases: TGTGCCAGCAGCTTAGGACGGGGCCCTCAGTTCTTC.

The chain has TRBV20-1 and TRBJ1-5; unclear D gene. This CDR3 is built from 14 residues. Germline CDR1 reads DFQATT; CDR2 reads SNEGSKA (reference sequence). The ends were cut back, 3 bases at V and 3 bases at J, with 12 bases in the middle. The CDR3 DNA sequence: TGCAGTGCTAGTTCCGTGTCCAACAATCAGCCCCAGCATTTT. This sequence encodes CSASSVSNNQPQHF.

This clonotype was counted many times. V gene TRBV19 combines with J gene TRBJ2-3; 8 bases are shared with TRBD2. Germline V lookup: CDR1 LNHDA, CDR2 SQIVND (reference sequence). With V trimmed by 5 bases and J by 5 bases, 3 bases remained unmatched. CDR3 length: 13 amino acids. The DNA of the CDR3 is TGTGCCAGTAGTGGGACTAGGAGAGATACGCAGTATTTT. Protein sequence: CASSGTRRDTQYF. Combining the CDR3 with reference TRBV19 and TRBJ2-3 gives the whole variable domain DGGITQSPKYLFRKEGQNVTLSCEQNLNHDAMYWYRQDPGQGLRLIYYSQIVNDFQKGDIAEGYSVSREKKESFPLTVTSAQKNPTAFYLCASSGTRRDTQYFGPGTRLTVL.

This clonotype has at least ten counts. This rearrangement joins TRBV6-1 to TRBJ2-7; 8 bases agree with TRBD1. Trimming removed 8 bases from V and 0 bases from J; junction bases left unmatched: 6. The length of the CDR3 is 14 residues. In germline, CDR1 is MNHNS, CDR2 SASEGT. The CDR3 region is CASRTGPSSYEQYF. The DNA for the CDR3 is TGTGCCAGCCGGACAGGGCCCAGCTCCTACGAGCAGTACTTC.

Concerning this clonotype: A much more abundant neighbour one base away suggests this may be a read error. This rearrangement joins TRBV5-1 to TRBJ1-1; D not certain. The CDR3 contains 13 residues. V was trimmed by 4 bases and J by 0 bases, leaving 7 bases between them. CDR1 is SGHRS, CDR2 YFSETQ, per germline. As DNA, the CDR3 is TGCGCCAGCAGCGGGATGATGAACACTGAAGCTTTCTTT. Encoded protein: CASSGMMNTEAFF.

This rearrangement joins TRBV9 to TRBJ1-6; possibly TRBD1 for D (6 bases). Trimming took 3 bases from V and 6 from J, leaving 13 bases between them. Per the germline V gene, CDR1 is SGDLS and CDR2 is YYNGEE. This CDR3 is built from 15 residues. Here the CDR3 DNA reads TGTGCCAGCAGCGACCGACAGGATTTTAATTCACCCCTCCACTTT. Its protein is CASSDRQDFNSPLHF.

The chain links TRBV29-1 to TRBJ2-1; tentative D call: TRBD1 (6 bases). Germline CDR1 is SQVTM and CDR2 is ANQGSEA. The CDR3 runs to 12 residues. V lost 7 bases to trimming and J lost 5 bases, with 12 bases between them. The CDR3 reads CSARKGDNEQFF. The CDR3, as DNA: TGCAGCGCCCGGAAGGGGGACAATGAGCAGTTCTTC.

Ten or more counts support this clonotype. V is TRBV19 and J is TRBJ1-5; no firm D call. The CDR3 loop spans 16 amino acids. V was clipped by 2 bases and J by 4 bases, with 15 bases between them. Germline-derived CDR1 and CDR2 are LNHDA and SQIVND (reference sequence). The CDR3 DNA reads as TGTGCCAGTAGTATAATAGGTGAGGGCGGTAATCAGCCCCAGCATTTT. Protein sequence: CASSIIGEGGNQPQHF.